The rows below give T cell receptor beta chains drawn from one sample of a study of cytomegalovirus exposure and HLA in healthy donors. Libraries were prepared by immunoSEQ multiplex PCR; TCRdb keeps only in-frame clonotypes and omits some of them. The table has 250,000 to 350,000 clones, around 90% seen once. Source material: PBMCs. Every receptor here comes from a man aged 25-45 years in good health and CMV-seronegative. CDR3s include the opening cysteine and the closing phenylalanine or tryptophan. Fields, in order: V gene, J gene, clone size, CDR3 protein. Some rows mark clone size as missing; the rest say once, few, many or name a class of expanded clone.

V gene: TRBV11-2
J gene: TRBJ1-6
clone size: .
CDR3 protein: CASSLELWNSPLHF

V gene: TRBV4-2
J gene: TRBJ2-1
clone size: .
CDR3 protein: CASSQGDRGRFNEQFF

V gene: TRBV19
J gene: TRBJ1-6
clone size: .
CDR3 protein: CASTSGDYNSPLHF

V gene: TRBV7-9
J gene: TRBJ1-1
clone size: once
CDR3 protein: CASSPQGAFTEAFF

V gene: TRBV7-9
J gene: TRBJ1-4
clone size: .
CDR3 protein: CASSLAGGLEANEKLFF

V gene: TRBV6-6
J gene: TRBJ1-5
clone size: .
CDR3 protein: CASNGGSTGNQPQHF

V gene: TRBV5-1
J gene: TRBJ2-3
clone size: .
CDR3 protein: CASSREGTSVTSTDTQYF

V gene: TRBV7-2
J gene: TRBJ2-3
clone size: .
CDR3 protein: CASSRSMGRTDTQYF

V gene: TRBV7-2
J gene: TRBJ2-3
clone size: .
CDR3 protein: CASSLTGGFSRDTQYF

V gene: TRBV18
J gene: TRBJ2-1
clone size: .
CDR3 protein: CASSEYGTSGAISYNEQFF

V gene: TRBV5-1
J gene: TRBJ2-1
clone size: .
CDR3 protein: CASSATTSGVYYNEQFF

V gene: TRBV5-1
J gene: TRBJ2-1
clone size: .
CDR3 protein: CASRLTTGSPLNEQFF

V gene: TRBV7-9
J gene: TRBJ1-1
clone size: .
CDR3 protein: CASSFSQGAGNTEAFF

V gene: TRBV5-4
J gene: TRBJ1-1
clone size: .
CDR3 protein: CASSGRVPITEAFF

V gene: TRBV2
J gene: TRBJ2-7
clone size: few
CDR3 protein: CASSGQKFSEQYF

V gene: TRBV6-5
J gene: TRBJ2-7
clone size: .
CDR3 protein: CASSYAGSGLYEQYF

V gene: TRBV7-8
J gene: TRBJ1-2
clone size: .
CDR3 protein: CASSFRFTGLYGYTF

V gene: TRBV6-1
J gene: TRBJ2-7
clone size: .
CDR3 protein: CASSSSGAAKYEQYF

V gene: TRBV6-1
J gene: TRBJ2-7
clone size: .
CDR3 protein: CASRPDGSSYEQYF

V gene: TRBV11-2
J gene: TRBJ2-7
clone size: .
CDR3 protein: CASSSPGTGEGGTYEQYF

V gene: TRBV20-1
J gene: TRBJ1-2
clone size: few
CDR3 protein: CSATGGHGYTF

V gene: TRBV27
J gene: TRBJ1-5
clone size: .
CDR3 protein: CASSTLTGSYSNQPQHF

V gene: TRBV11-2
J gene: TRBJ2-2
clone size: .
CDR3 protein: CASSLQTGTGELFF

V gene: TRBV30
J gene: TRBJ2-1
clone size: .
CDR3 protein: CAWSVGGGDLDEQFF

V gene: TRBV19
J gene: TRBJ1-3
clone size: .
CDR3 protein: CASSIAAGSGNTIYF

V gene: TRBV29-1
J gene: TRBJ1-2
clone size: .
CDR3 protein: CSAYGGSYGYTF

V gene: TRBV27
J gene: TRBJ2-3
clone size: .
CDR3 protein: CASSSTGWEDTQYF

V gene: TRBV16
J gene: TRBJ1-5
clone size: .
CDR3 protein: CASSQITGAQPQHF

V gene: TRBV18
J gene: TRBJ1-6
clone size: few
CDR3 protein: CASSPGRGSPLHF

V gene: TRBV7-9
J gene: TRBJ2-5
clone size: .
CDR3 protein: CASSEGLAETQYF

V gene: TRBV4-1
J gene: TRBJ2-1
clone size: .
CDR3 protein: CASSQDDDYSYNEQFF